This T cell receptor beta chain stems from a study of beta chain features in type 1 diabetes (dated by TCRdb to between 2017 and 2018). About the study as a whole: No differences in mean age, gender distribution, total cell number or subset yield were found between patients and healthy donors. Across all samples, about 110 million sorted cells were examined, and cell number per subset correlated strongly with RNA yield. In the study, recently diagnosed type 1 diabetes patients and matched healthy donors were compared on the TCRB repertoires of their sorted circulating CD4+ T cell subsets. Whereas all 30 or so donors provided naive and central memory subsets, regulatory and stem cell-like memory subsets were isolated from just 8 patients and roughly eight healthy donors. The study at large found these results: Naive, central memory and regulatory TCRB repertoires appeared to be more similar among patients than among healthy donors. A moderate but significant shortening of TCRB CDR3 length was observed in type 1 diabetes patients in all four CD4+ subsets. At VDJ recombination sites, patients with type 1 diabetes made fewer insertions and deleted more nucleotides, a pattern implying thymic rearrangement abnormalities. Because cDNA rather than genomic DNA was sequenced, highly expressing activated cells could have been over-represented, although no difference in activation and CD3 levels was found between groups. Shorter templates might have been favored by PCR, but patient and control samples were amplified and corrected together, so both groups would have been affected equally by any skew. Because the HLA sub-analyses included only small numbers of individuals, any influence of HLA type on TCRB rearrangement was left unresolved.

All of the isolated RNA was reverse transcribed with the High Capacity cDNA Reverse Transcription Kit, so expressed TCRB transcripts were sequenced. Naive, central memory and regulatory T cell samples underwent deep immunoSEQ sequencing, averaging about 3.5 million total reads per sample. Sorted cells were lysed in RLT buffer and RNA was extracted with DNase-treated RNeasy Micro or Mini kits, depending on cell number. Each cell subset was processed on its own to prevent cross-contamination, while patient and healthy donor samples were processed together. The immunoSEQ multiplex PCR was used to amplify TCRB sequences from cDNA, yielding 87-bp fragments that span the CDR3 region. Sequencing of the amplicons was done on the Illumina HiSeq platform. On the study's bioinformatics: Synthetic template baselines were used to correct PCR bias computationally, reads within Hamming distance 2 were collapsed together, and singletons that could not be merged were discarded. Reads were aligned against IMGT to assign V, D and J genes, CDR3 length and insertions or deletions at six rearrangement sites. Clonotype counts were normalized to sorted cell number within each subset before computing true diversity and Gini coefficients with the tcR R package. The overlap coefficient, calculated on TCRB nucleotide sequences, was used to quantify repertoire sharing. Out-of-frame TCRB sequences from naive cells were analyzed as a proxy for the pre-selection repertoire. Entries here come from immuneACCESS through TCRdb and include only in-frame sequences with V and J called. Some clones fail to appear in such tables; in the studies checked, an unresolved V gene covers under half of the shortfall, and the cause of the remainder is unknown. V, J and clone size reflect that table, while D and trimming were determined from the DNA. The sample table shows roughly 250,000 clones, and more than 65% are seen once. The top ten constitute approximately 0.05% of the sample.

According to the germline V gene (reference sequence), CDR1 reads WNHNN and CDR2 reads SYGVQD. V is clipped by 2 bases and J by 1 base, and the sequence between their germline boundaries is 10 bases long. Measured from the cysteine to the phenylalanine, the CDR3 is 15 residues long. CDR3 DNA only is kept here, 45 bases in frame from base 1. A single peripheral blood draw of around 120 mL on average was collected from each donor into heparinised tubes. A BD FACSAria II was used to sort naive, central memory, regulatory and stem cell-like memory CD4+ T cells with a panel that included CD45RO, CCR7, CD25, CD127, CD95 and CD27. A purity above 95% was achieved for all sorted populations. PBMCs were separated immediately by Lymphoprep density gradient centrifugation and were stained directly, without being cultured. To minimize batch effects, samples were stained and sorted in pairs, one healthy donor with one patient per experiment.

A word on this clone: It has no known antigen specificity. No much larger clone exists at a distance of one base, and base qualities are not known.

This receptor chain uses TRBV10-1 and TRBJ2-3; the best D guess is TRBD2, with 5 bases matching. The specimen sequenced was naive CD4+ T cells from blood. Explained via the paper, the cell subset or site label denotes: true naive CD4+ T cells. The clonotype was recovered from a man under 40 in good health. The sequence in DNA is TGCGCCAGCAGTGAGAGCCCAGCGGGCACAGATACGCAGTATTTT. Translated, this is CASSESPAGTDTQYF.